The 6 T cell receptor beta chains below all came from one sample that was sequenced in a study of blood T cell repertoires in COVID-19. Clones were read by immunoSEQ multiplex PCR, and TCRdb kept only the in-frame ones, dropping some. The sample shows approximately 75,000 clones, 65% to 90% of them seen only once. Sequencing was done on a sample of peripheral blood. These receptor sequences come from a woman in her forties or fifties with acute or convalescent COVID-19.

The V and J genes are TRBV6-5 and TRBJ1-4; 9 positions agree with TRBD1. The CDR3 is 14 residues long. The germline gives CDR1 MNHEY, CDR2 SVGAGI. With V trimmed by 6 bases and J by 8 bases, 7 bases remained unmatched. The CDR3 region has the DNA TGTGCCAGCAGGATGACAGGGGGGAAGGAAAAACTGTTTTTT. The encoded protein is CASRMTGGKEKLFF.

This clone was seen only once. The V gene is TRBV11-2, the J gene TRBJ1-4, with D maybe TRBD1 (6 bases). The CDR3 covers 14 residues. Trimming shortened V by 5 bases and J by 10 bases, and 17 bases separated the two germline ends. From germline, CDR1 is SGHAT and CDR2 FQNNGV. Here the CDR3 DNA reads TGTGCCAGCAGCCCCGGACGGAGGGGGGGAAAACTGTTTTTT. Translated: CASSPGRRGGKLFF.

In its sample, this clone ranks as medium-sized (0.01 to 0.1%). This chain connects TRBV15 to TRBJ2-7; 7 bases map to TRBD1. The V gene's germline CDR1 is LNHNV and CDR2 YYDKDF (reference sequence). Trimming took 4 bases from V and 3 from J; bases not matched to a gene: 6. The CDR3 loop spans 14 amino acids. CDR3 residues: CATSTETGFYEQYF. Here the CDR3 DNA reads TGTGCCACCAGCACCGAGACAGGGTTCTACGAGCAGTACTTC.

The chain carries TRBV2 and TRBJ2-7, with D perhaps matching TRBD2 (6 bases). V lost 5 bases and J lost 3, with 41 bases in between. Germline CDR1 reads SNHLY; CDR2 reads FYNNEI. The CDR3 is 23 amino acids. CDR3 residues: CASSTSYTGAGEDRSINLYEQYF. In DNA, the CDR3 is TGTGCCAGCAGTACCTCATACACAGGAGCGGGTGAGGACCGAAGTATAAACCTCTACGAGCAGTACTTC.

The genes are TRBV7-2 and TRBJ2-3; 8 bases line up with TRBD1. V lost 5 bases and J lost 3; bases outside the gene matches: 1. The germline CDR1 and CDR2 sequences are SGHTA and FQGNSA. The CDR3 sequence is 13 residues long. CDR3 sequence (DNA): TGTGCCAGCAGCCAGGGGGCGACAGATACGCAGTATTTT. This sequence encodes CASSQGATDTQYF.

The V call is TRBV7-2, the J call TRBJ2-5, with TRBD1 matching 7 bases. Germline CDR1 and CDR2: SGHTA and FQGNSA. The V and J ends lost 5 bases and 2 bases, in that order; junction bases with no gene match: 8. This CDR3 is 15 amino acids long. The CDR3 reads CASSLSGTAQETQYF. For the CDR3, the DNA is TGTGCCAGCAGCCTCTCCGGGACAGCTCAAGAGACCCAGTACTTC.